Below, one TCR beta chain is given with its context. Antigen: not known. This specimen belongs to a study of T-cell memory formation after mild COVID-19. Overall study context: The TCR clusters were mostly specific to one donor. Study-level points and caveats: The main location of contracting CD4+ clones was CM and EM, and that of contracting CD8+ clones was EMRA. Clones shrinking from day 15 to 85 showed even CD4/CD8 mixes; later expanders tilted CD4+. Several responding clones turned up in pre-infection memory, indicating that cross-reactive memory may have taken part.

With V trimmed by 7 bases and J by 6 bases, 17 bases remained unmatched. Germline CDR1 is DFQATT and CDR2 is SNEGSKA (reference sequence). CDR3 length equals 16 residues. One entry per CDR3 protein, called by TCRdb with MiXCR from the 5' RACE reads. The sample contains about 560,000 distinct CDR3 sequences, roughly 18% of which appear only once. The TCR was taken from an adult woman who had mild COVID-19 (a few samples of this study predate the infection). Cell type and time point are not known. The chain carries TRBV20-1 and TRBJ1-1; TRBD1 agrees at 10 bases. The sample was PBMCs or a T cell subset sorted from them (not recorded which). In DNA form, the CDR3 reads TGCAGTGGCCTAGGGGTCGGCCGGGACAGGGGCGCTGAAGCTTTCTTT. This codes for CSGLGVGRDRGAEAFF.